The rows below give T cell receptor beta chains drawn from one sample of a study of blood T cell repertoires in COVID-19. Clones were read by immunoSEQ multiplex PCR, and TCRdb kept only the in-frame ones, dropping some. The data contain approximately 280,000 clones, around 92% of them singletons. Material: PBMCs or T cells enriched from blood (not recorded which). All receptors come from a woman aged 60-70 years who had recovered from COVID-19. The CDR3 runs from the conserved cysteine through the conserved F or W. D genes are given only for firm matches. Rows give clone size only sometimes, using once, few, many, or a class for an expanded clone.

CDR3aa,CDR3nt,abundance,d_gene,v_gene,j_gene
CASSRSWDIFTDTQYF,TGTGCCAGCAGTCGCTCTTGGGACATCTTCACAGATACGCAGTATTTT,once,-,TRBV6-2/TRBV6-3,TRBJ2-3
CASRDRGQQGYTF,TGTGCCAGTAGGGACAGGGGGCAACAAGGCTACACCTTC,-,TRBD1,TRBV19,TRBJ1-2
CAIQGLTYEQYF,TGTGCCATTCAGGGTTTAACCTACGAGCAGTACTTC,-,-,TRBV11-2,TRBJ2-7
CASSPSGQVVGYEQYF,TGTGCCAGCTCTCCTTCAGGGCAGGTAGTAGGCTACGAGCAGTACTTC,-,-,TRBV11-2,TRBJ2-7
CASSVQGAAETQYF,TGTGCCAGCAGCGTACAGGGGGCGGCGGAGACCCAGTACTTC,-,TRBD1,TRBV9,TRBJ2-5
CASSSMGGNHYGYTF,TGTGCCAGCAGCTCCATGGGGGGGAATCACTATGGCTACACCTTC,-,-,TRBV7-2,TRBJ1-2
CASSLPGGETQYF,TGCGCCAGCAGCTTGCCAGGGGGCGAGACCCAGTACTTC,-,TRBD1,TRBV5-1,TRBJ2-5
CASSPRLAGAYNEQFF,TGTGCCAGCTCACCGCGACTAGCGGGGGCCTACAATGAGCAGTTCTTC,-,TRBD2,TRBV18,TRBJ2-1
CSASGSGPTGELFF,TGCAGTGCTAGTGGTAGCGGACCCACCGGGGAGCTGTTTTTT,-,-,TRBV20-1,TRBJ2-2
CASSPYGGGAGNTEAFF,TGTGCCAGCAGCCCCTATGGGGGAGGGGCCGGGAACACTGAAGCTTTCTTT,once,-,TRBV3-1/TRBV3-2,TRBJ1-1
CASSLLPGTGTNTIYF,TGTGCCAGCAGTTTATTACCCGGGACAGGGACAAACACCATATATTTT,-,TRBD1,TRBV28,TRBJ1-3